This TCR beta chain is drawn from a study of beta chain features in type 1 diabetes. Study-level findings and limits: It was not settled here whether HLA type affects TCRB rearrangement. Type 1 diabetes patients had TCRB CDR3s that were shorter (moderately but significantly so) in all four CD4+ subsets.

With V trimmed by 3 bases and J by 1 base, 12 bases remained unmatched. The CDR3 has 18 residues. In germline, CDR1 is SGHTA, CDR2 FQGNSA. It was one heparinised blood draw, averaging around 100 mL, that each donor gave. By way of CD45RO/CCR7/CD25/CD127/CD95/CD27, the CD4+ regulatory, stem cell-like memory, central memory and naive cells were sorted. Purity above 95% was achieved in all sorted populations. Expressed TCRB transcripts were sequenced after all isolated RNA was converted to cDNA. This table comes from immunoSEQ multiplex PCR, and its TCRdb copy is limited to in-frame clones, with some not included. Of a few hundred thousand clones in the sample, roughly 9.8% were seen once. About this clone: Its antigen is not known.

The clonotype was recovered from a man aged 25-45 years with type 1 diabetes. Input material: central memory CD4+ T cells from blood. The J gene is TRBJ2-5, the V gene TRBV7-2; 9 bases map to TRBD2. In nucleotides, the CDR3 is TGTGCCAGCAGCTTGGTGGCTAGCGGGAAGGGTGGCCAAGAGACCCAGTACTTC. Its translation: CASSLVASGKGGQETQYF. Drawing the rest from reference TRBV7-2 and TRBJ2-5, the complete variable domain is GAGVSQSPSNKVTEKGKDVELRCDPISGHTALYWYRQSLGQGLEFLIYFQGNSAPDKSGLPSDRFSAERTGGSVSTLTIQRTQQEDSAVYLCASSLVASGKGGQETQYFGPGTRLLVL.